This T cell receptor beta chain derives from a study of cytomegalovirus exposure and HLA in healthy donors. In the study overall: In an earlier analysis, 117 million unique TCR beta sequences were found from some 200 million T cells.

Primers: 60 Vbeta forward and 13 Jbeta reverse. The data were produced by immunoSEQ multiplex PCR, yet TCRdb's version contains in-frame clones alone and is incomplete. This sample has around 250,000 clones, with over 90% found just once. CDR3 length equals 14 residues. V lost 7 bases to trimming and J lost 2 bases, with 15 bases between them. Germline V gene lookup returns CDR1 MDHEN and CDR2 SYDVKM. Findings and limits, study-wide: Cytomegalovirus status, reportedly, was diagnosed with high specificity and sensitivity by the classifier. Later work showed greater clonal expansion in HLA-associated TCR beta chains than in equally common others.

As regards this clone: Its antigen is unknown.

The material sequenced was PBMCs. The chain is built from TRBV28 and TRBJ2-7; the D gene is possibly TRBD1 (5 bases). The sequence came from a girl aged 2-9 years in good health and CMV-seronegative. The CDR3 bases are TGTGCCAGCAACTCGAGACAGCGTACCTACGAGCAGTACTTC. It translates to CASNSRQRTYEQYF.